The rows below give T cell receptor beta chains drawn from one sample of a study of multiple sclerosis patients with progressive multifocal leukoencephalopathy. Measured with immunoSEQ multiplex PCR; TCRdb has only the in-frame clones, and not every one. The data contain 25,000 to 30,000 clones, roughly 89% of them singletons. The source material was PBMCs, sampled from a patient treated with natalizumab. The receptors were gathered from a human donor with multiple sclerosis. Both conserved end residues are part of each CDR3. Each record gives: D gene, V gene, clone size, CDR3 protein. A D gene is named only where the DNA matches it firmly. Rows may omit the clone size; those that give it use once, few, many or a size class.

.,TRBV7-2,.,CASSLELRGGENYGYTF
TRBD2,TRBV28,few,CASLPGGVAYEQYF
.,TRBV12-5,.,CASGLKGPSGYEQYF
TRBD2,TRBV13,.,CASSLGITSGTGELFF
.,TRBV7-3,.,CASSPTGDGTGELFF
.,TRBV6-6,.,CASSRDGYYEQYF
TRBD1,TRBV6-1,.,CASSEGPGQGGLEQYF
.,TRBV10-1,.,CASSESGGLGTEAFF
TRBD1,TRBV19,medium-sized,CASSISGTGEGPNTEAFF
.,TRBV6-5,.,CASRTTDTQYF
.,TRBV28,.,CASTPGSPGELFF
.,TRBV11-1,.,CASSLDRDNEQFF
.,TRBV2,.,CASKGGGYTQYF
.,TRBV28,.,CASSLRWRSQPYEQYF
.,TRBV7-9,.,CASRHPGANEQFF
TRBD1,TRBV27,.,CASSPDRAGTGELFF
.,TRBV28,.,CASSRDPQMDEQFF
.,TRBV19,.,CASSGRPNPSGNTIYF
TRBD1,TRBV6-5,.,CASSLGTGGTDTQYF
.,TRBV14,.,CASSQQGFYNEQFF
.,TRBV27,.,CASSKGGPANNQPQHF
TRBD1,TRBV5-1,.,CASSPGTGGDQPQHF
.,TRBV7-9,.,CASSLLADEQYF
TRBD1,TRBV6-4,.,CASSDGTGGTGELFF
.,TRBV19,few,CASSPLTASNYGYTF
.,TRBV11-2,.,CASSSGTWVGGNTIYF
.,TRBV5-4,.,CASSPVGGVDAFF
.,TRBV5-6,.,CASSSELGSSYEQYF
.,TRBV28,.,CASSVTGGDTRNYGYTF
.,TRBV6-5,.,CASSSTGQFTYEQYF
.,TRBV5-1,.,CASSPAPGELPGANVLTF
.,TRBV28,.,CASGLLDTQYF
.,TRBV20-1,.,CSARDKHEQYF
.,TRBV13,.,CASSTTQGSNIQYF
.,TRBV19,.,CASTIPGYTQPQHF
TRBD1,TRBV18,.,CASSPLMTGQSNTEAFF
.,TRBV11-2,.,CASSFRDGNTGELFF
.,TRBV6-6,.,CASSYSNGGPSLIQYF